The T cell receptor beta chain described here comes from a study of blood T cells in healthy people across ages. Germline values: CDR1 SGHTA, CDR2 FQGNSA. The CDR3 is 15 amino acids. Trimming took 4 bases from V and 7 from J; bases not matched to a gene: 9. Then a second PCR, running about 6 to 12 cycles, was carried out with a sample-barcoded 5' primer and a J-beta primer mix. TCRdb itself ran the 5' RACE reads through MiXCR, one entry per CDR3 protein. The profile shows around 1,600,000 distinct CDR3 sequences, roughly 43% of them singletons. There are a few counts of this clonotype. This receptor was obtained from a woman in her late teens or twenties in good health. Sequenced: blood. The V and J genes are TRBV7-2 and TRBJ2-1, with TRBD2 matching 8 bases. CDR3 protein: CASSSLAGLGNEQFF. In DNA form, the CDR3 reads TGTGCCAGCAGCTCCCTAGCGGGCCTTGGAAATGAGCAGTTCTTC.